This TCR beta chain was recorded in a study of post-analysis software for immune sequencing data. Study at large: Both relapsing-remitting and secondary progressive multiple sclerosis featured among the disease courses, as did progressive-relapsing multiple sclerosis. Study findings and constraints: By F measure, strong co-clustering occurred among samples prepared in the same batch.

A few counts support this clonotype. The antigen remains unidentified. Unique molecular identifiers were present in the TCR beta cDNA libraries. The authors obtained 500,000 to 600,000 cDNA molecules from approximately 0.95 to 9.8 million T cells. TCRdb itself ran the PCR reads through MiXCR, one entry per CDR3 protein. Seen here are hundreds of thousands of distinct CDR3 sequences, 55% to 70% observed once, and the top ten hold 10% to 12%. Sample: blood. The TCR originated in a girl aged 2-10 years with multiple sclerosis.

The CDR3 protein is CASSSPGGRVHEQFF. CDR3 DNA: TGCGCCAGCAGCTCGCCGGGCGGGAGAGTCCATGAGCAGTTCTTC. The chain recombines TRBV4-1 with TRBJ2-1, with 7 bases fitting TRBD2. The CDR3 runs 15 residues. V shed 5 bases and J 8 bases; nucleotides not matched to a gene: 12. Per germline, CDR1 MGHRA and CDR2 YSYEKL.